This TCR beta chain is drawn from a study of T cell changes during pregnancy in multiple sclerosis. Assay used: immunoSEQ multiplex PCR; TCRdb lists only in-frame clones, some missing. The repertoire includes about 60,000 clones, around 93% of them detected once, and 3% to 4.5% sits in the top ten. Trimming stripped 0 bases from V and 5 bases from J, with 11 bases between. Germline lookup yields CDR1 LGHNA and CDR2 YSLEER. The CDR3 totals 15 residues. Sample: CD8+ T cells from peripheral blood mononuclear cells, taken in the second trimester of pregnancy. The TCR originated in a female donor with multiple sclerosis, enrolled in a pregnancy study. The chain recombines TRBV4-3 with TRBJ1-5; maybe TRBD1 (6 bases). The CDR3 sequence: CASSQDQGIDQPQHF. CDR3 DNA: TGCGCCAGCAGCCAAGATCAGGGGATCGATCAGCCCCAGCATTTT.